A selection of T cell receptor beta chains follows, all from one sample in a study of OX40 agonist ivuxolimab in advanced cancers. Generated by immunoSEQ multiplex PCR, the TCRdb table keeps only in-frame clones and is missing some. The sample holds 77,000 or so clones, around 85% seen once. Sequences were derived from CD4+ or CD8+ T cells sorted from blood, sampled in a trial of the OX40 agonist ivuxolimab. Source of these receptors: an adult with an advanced solid tumor such as melanoma, head and neck, liver or kidney cancer. Both conserved end residues are part of each CDR3. The D gene is left open where the match is weak. Expanded clones are given a class, and other clones once, few, many or no size at all.

v_gene,j_gene,abundance,d_gene,CDR3aa,CDR3nt
TRBV10-3,TRBJ2-3,-,-,CAISEVSGTPSTDTQYF,TGTGCCATCAGTGAGGTGTCCGGGACACCGAGCACAGATACGCAGTATTTT
TRBV5-1,TRBJ2-3,-,-,CASSLVRASTQYF,TGCGCCAGCAGCTTGGTCCGGGCGAGTACGCAGTATTTT
TRBV5-8,TRBJ2-6,-,-,CASSTQSRANVLTF,TGTGCCAGCTCCACACAAAGTCGGGCCAACGTCCTGACTTTC
TRBV20-1,TRBJ2-7,-,-,CSARKGYEQYF,TGCAGTGCTAGGAAGGGCTACGAGCAGTACTTC
TRBV10-3,TRBJ1-1,-,TRBD1,CAISDPQGMNTEAFF,TGTGCCATCAGTGACCCACAGGGGATGAACACTGAAGCTTTCTTT
TRBV5-1,TRBJ1-1,-,-,CASSLVGRTEAFF,TGCGCCAGCAGCTTGGTTGGGCGCACTGAAGCTTTCTTT
TRBV7-9,TRBJ2-7,-,-,CASSLQGAEQYF,TGTGCCAGCAGCCTACAGGGTGCCGAGCAGTACTTC
TRBV5-1,TRBJ1-1,-,TRBD1,CASQYGFAGRTGLTEAFF,TGCGCCAGCCAATATGGGTTCGCGGGTAGGACAGGGCTCACTGAAGCTTTCTTT
TRBV5-8,TRBJ1-2,once,-,CASSLGGRRLNYGYTF,TGTGCCAGCAGCTTGGGAGGCAGGAGACTTAACTATGGCTACACCTTC
TRBV29-1,TRBJ2-1,-,-,CSGGLYNEQFF,TGCAGCGGAGGACTCTACAATGAGCAGTTCTTC
TRBV6-1,TRBJ1-6,few,-,CASSDPGGGGSPLHF,TGTGCCAGCAGTGATCCCGGAGGAGGAGGTTCACCCCTCCACTTT
TRBV14,TRBJ1-6,-,-,CASSRFEGDSYNSPLHF,TGTGCCAGCAGCCGGTTCGAGGGGGACTCCTATAATTCACCCCTCCACTTT
TRBV5-1,TRBJ1-4,-,TRBD1,CASSPDRGRGEKLFF,TGCGCCAGCAGCCCGGACAGGGGGCGCGGTGAAAAACTGTTTTTT
TRBV7-6,TRBJ2-1,-,-,CASSLGGIVDEQFF,TGTGCCAGCAGCTTAGGGGGGATAGTCGATGAGCAGTTCTTC
TRBV5-1,TRBJ2-5,-,TRBD1,CASSLGDRGKETQYF,TGCGCCAGCAGCTTGGGGGACAGGGGAAAGGAGACCCAGTACTTC
TRBV5-1,TRBJ1-1,-,-,CASSLVSQDTEAFF,TGCGCCAGCAGCTTGGTTAGTCAAGACACTGAAGCTTTCTTT
TRBV25-1,TRBJ2-5,few,-,CASSDPRRGRPETQYF,TGTGCCAGCAGTGACCCAAGAAGGGGCAGACCGGAGACCCAGTACTTC
TRBV27,TRBJ1-6,-,-,CASSLFQRYNSPLHF,TGTGCCAGCAGTTTATTCCAGCGTTATAATTCACCCCTCCACTTT
TRBV4-2,TRBJ2-1,-,TRBD2,CASSQVIAGGFYNEQFF,TGTGCCAGCAGCCAAGTAATCGCGGGGGGATTCTACAATGAGCAGTTCTTC
TRBV5-1,TRBJ2-3,-,-,CASGGSTDTQYF,TGCGCCAGCGGCGGCAGCACAGATACGCAGTATTTT
TRBV5-1,TRBJ2-3,-,TRBD2,CASSLSSTSGLQYF,TGCGCCAGCAGCTTGTCATCGACTAGCGGACTGCAGTATTTT
TRBV5-4,TRBJ2-3,-,TRBD1,CASSASDRAHTQYF,TGTGCCAGCAGCGCCTCCGACAGGGCCCATACGCAGTATTTT
TRBV30,TRBJ1-5,-,-,CAWSVRFGNSNQPQHF,TGTGCCTGGAGTGTACGATTCGGGAATAGCAATCAGCCCCAGCATTTT
TRBV28,TRBJ2-3,-,TRBD1,CAAQGALTDTQYF,TGTGCCGCCCAGGGGGCGCTGACAGATACGCAGTATTTT
TRBV6-4,TRBJ2-1,few,-,CASAVSWNNEQFF,TGTGCCAGCGCGGTTTCTTGGAACAATGAGCAGTTCTTC
TRBV29-1,TRBJ2-7,-,-,CSARTGPYEQYF,TGCAGCGCACGTACAGGTCCGTACGAGCAGTACTTC
TRBV2,TRBJ2-2,-,TRBD2,CASSPYAGVNTGELFF,TGTGCCAGCTCTCCATATGCGGGAGTGAACACCGGGGAGCTGTTTTTT
TRBV5-1,TRBJ2-4,few,-,CASSFDVSTGALAKNIQYF,TGCGCCAGCAGCTTCGACGTTTCAACGGGGGCGCTAGCCAAAAACATTCAGTACTTC
TRBV9,TRBJ2-7,few,-,CASSVALGPGGEQYF,TGTGCCAGCAGCGTAGCTTTGGGCCCAGGTGGCGAGCAGTACTTC
TRBV5-1,TRBJ1-1,-,TRBD1,CASSLGSWTGPTFF,TGCGCCAGCAGCTTGGGAAGCTGGACAGGGCCAACTTTCTTT
TRBV5-1,TRBJ1-3,-,TRBD1,CASSLVRGQDSGNTIYF,TGCGCCAGCAGCTTGGTACGGGGACAGGACTCTGGAAACACCATATATTTT
TRBV11-1,TRBJ2-7,-,TRBD2,CASSLSGGTYEQYF,TGTGCCAGCAGCTTATCGGGGGGAACCTACGAGCAGTACTTC
TRBV5-4,TRBJ2-7,-,-,CASRLWSSYEQYF,TGTGCCAGCAGGCTATGGAGTTCCTACGAGCAGTACTTC
TRBV6-5,TRBJ2-1,-,TRBD2,CASSYSGLATFGEQFF,TGTGCCAGCAGTTACTCGGGACTAGCCACCTTCGGTGAGCAGTTCTTC
TRBV6-1,TRBJ2-7,-,TRBD2,CASTGTSGSREQYF,TGTGCCAGCACCGGGACTAGCGGGAGTCGGGAGCAGTACTTC
TRBV7-6,TRBJ1-5,-,TRBD1,CASSLRQGNNQPQHF,TGTGCCAGCAGCTTACGACAGGGAAACAATCAGCCCCAGCATTTT
TRBV7-2,TRBJ2-1,-,-,CASSLGGRDEQFF,TGTGCCAGCAGCTTAGGAGGGCGCGATGAGCAGTTCTTC
TRBV15,TRBJ2-2,few,-,CATSRGGYTGELFF,TGTGCCACCAGCAGAGGGGGGTACACCGGGGAGCTGTTTTTT
TRBV5-1,TRBJ2-2,-,-,CASTGPRRGTGELFF,TGCGCCAGCACGGGACCACGGCGTGGGACCGGGGAGCTGTTTTTT
TRBV5-1,TRBJ2-7,-,TRBD2,CASSFYGGDSYEQYF,TGCGCCAGCAGCTTTTACGGGGGGGATTCCTACGAGCAGTACTTC
TRBV21-1,TRBJ1-6,-,-,CASSKRPSIYNSPLHF,TGTGCCAGCAGCAAGCGACCCAGTATCTATAATTCACCCCTCCACTTT
TRBV10-3,TRBJ2-1,-,-,CAISMRDSYNEQFF,TGTGCCATCAGTATGAGGGACTCCTACAATGAGCAGTTCTTC
TRBV5-1,TRBJ2-2,-,TRBD1,CASSLGQGDTGELFF,TGCGCCAGCAGCTTAGGACAGGGGGATACCGGGGAGCTGTTTTTT
TRBV9,TRBJ2-3,-,-,CASSVGSTYTDTQYF,TGTGCCAGCAGCGTAGGGTCTACCTACACAGATACGCAGTATTTT
TRBV6-5,TRBJ2-5,-,TRBD2,CASSSLAGLETQYF,TGTGCCAGCAGTAGCCTAGCGGGATTAGAGACCCAGTACTTC
TRBV28,TRBJ2-1,once,-,CASSSGFYNEQFF,TGTGCCAGCAGTTCAGGATTCTACAATGAGCAGTTCTTC
TRBV6-5,TRBJ2-7,-,TRBD1,CASSQTGALSYEQYF,TGTGCCAGCAGCCAAACAGGGGCCCTCTCCTACGAGCAGTACTTC
TRBV7-6,TRBJ1-4,-,-,CASSERLGSATNEKLFF,TGTGCCAGCAGCGAGCGACTAGGGAGTGCAACTAATGAAAAACTGTTTTTT